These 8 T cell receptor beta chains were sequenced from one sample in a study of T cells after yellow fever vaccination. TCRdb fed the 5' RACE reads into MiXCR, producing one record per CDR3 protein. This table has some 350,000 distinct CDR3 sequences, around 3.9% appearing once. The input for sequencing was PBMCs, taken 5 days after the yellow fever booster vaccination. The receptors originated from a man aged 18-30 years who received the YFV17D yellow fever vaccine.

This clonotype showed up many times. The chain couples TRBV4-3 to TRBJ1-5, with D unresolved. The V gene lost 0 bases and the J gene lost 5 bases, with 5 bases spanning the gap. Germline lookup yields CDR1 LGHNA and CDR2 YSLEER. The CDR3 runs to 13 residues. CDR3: CASSQDIYQPQHF. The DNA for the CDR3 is TGCGCCAGCAGCCAAGATATATATCAGCCCCAGCATTTT.

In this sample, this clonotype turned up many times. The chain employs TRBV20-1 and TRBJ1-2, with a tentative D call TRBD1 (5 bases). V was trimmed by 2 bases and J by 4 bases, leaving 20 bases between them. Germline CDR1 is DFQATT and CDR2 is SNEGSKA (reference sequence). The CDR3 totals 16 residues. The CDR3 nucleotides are TGCAGTGCTAGACCGAAGGGACTCCATCTACTCTATGGCTACACCTTC. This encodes CSARPKGLHLLYGYTF.

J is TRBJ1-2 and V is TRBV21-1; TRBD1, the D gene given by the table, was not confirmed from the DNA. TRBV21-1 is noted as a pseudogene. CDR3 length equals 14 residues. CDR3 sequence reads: CASSGNSGTGVYTF. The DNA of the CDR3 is TGTGCCAGCAGCGGCAATTCCGGGACAGGGGTCTACACCTTC.

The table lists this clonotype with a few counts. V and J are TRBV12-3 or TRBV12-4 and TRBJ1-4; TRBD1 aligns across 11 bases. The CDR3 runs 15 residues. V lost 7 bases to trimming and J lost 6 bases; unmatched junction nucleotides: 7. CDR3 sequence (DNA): TGTGCCAGCACCAGGACAGGGGGCAACTATGAAAAACTGTTTTTT. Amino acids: CASTRTGGNYEKLFF.

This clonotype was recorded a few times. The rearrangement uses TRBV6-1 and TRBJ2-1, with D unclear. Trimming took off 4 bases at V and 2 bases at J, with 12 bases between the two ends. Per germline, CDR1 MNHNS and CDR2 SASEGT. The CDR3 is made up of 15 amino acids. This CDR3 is CASSVGQDPYNEQFF. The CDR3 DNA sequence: TGTGCCAGCAGTGTCGGGCAAGACCCCTACAATGAGCAGTTCTTC.

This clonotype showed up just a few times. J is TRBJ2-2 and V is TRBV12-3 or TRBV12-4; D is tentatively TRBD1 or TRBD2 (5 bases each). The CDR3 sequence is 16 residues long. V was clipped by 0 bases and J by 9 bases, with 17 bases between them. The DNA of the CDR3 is TGTGCCAGCAGTTTAGCCTCCGGGACCGCGATTAGGGAGCTGTTTTTT. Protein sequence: CASSLASGTAIRELFF.

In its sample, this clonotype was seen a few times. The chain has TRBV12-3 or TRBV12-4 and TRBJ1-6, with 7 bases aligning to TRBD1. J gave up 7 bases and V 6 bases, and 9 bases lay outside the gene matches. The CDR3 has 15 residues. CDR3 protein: CASRRTQGENSPLHF. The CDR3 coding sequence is TGTGCCAGCAGACGTACTCAGGGGGAAAATTCACCCCTCCACTTT.

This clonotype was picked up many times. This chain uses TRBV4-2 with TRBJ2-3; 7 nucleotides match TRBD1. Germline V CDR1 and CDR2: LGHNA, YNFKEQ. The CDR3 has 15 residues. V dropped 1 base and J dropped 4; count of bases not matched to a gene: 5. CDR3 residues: CASSQAGQGADTQYF. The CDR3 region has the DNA TGTGCCAGCAGCCAAGCGGGCCAGGGGGCAGATACGCAGTATTTT.